These T cell receptor beta chains were read from a single sample in a study of T-cell reconstitution after alpha-beta-depleted transplantation in children. MiXCR, run by TCRdb on the PCR reads, gives a single entry per CDR3 protein. The sample has 700,000 or so distinct CDR3 sequences, 13% seen once. The specimen was PBMCs, collected before TCRalphabeta/CD19-depleted stem cell transplant. The receptors come from a girl between 2 and 10 years old with congenital amegakaryocytic thrombocytopenia, due to receive a stem cell transplant. The CDR3 runs from the conserved cysteine through the conserved F or W. Fields, in order: J gene, clone size, D gene, V gene, CDR3 DNA, CDR3 protein. A D gene is named only where the DNA matches it firmly. Clone size is not always given. Where it is, it says once, few, many or a class for expanded clones.

j_gene: TRBJ2-3; abundance: few; d_gene: .; v_gene: TRBV5-1; CDR3nt: TGCGCCAGCAGCTCCCCGGATAATACGCAGTATTTT; CDR3aa: CASSSPDNTQYF
j_gene: TRBJ2-1; abundance: .; d_gene: .; v_gene: TRBV7-8; CDR3nt: TGTGCCAGCAGAGATGTGGGCTTGGATGAGCAGTTCTTC; CDR3aa: CASRDVGLDEQFF
j_gene: TRBJ1-2; abundance: few; d_gene: .; v_gene: TRBV10-3; CDR3nt: TGTGCCATCAGTTTACAGGAGACGTATGGCTACACCTTC; CDR3aa: CAISLQETYGYTF
j_gene: TRBJ2-5; abundance: many; d_gene: .; v_gene: TRBV5-1; CDR3nt: TGCGCCAGCAGCTTGGGATGTTTCGAGACCCAGTACTTC; CDR3aa: CASSLGCFETQYF
j_gene: TRBJ2-5; abundance: many; d_gene: .; v_gene: TRBV27; CDR3nt: TGTGCCAGCAGTTTATGGTCAGGGGAGACCCAGTACTTC; CDR3aa: CASSLWSGETQYF
j_gene: TRBJ2-7; abundance: few; d_gene: .; v_gene: TRBV18; CDR3nt: TGTGCCAGCTCACCCTCTATGGGCTCCTACGAGCAGTACTTC; CDR3aa: CASSPSMGSYEQYF
j_gene: TRBJ2-1; abundance: .; d_gene: .; v_gene: TRBV5-1; CDR3nt: TGCGCCAGCAGCGCCGAGTACAATGAGCAGTTCTTC; CDR3aa: CASSAEYNEQFF
j_gene: TRBJ2-5; abundance: .; d_gene: .; v_gene: TRBV14; CDR3nt: TGTGCCAGCAGCCAAACGTTCCAGAAACAACGGGCTAGCTTGTACCAAGAGACCCAGTACTTC; CDR3aa: CASSQTFQKQRASLYQETQYF
j_gene: TRBJ2-3; abundance: many; d_gene: .; v_gene: TRBV21-1; CDR3nt: TGTGCCAGCAGCGATCTACAGGGGAGGACAGATACGCAGTATTTT; CDR3aa: CASSDLQGRTDTQYF
j_gene: TRBJ2-3; abundance: many; d_gene: .; v_gene: TRBV28; CDR3nt: TGTGCCAGCACGGGTATTGATACGCAGTATTTT; CDR3aa: CASTGIDTQYF
j_gene: TRBJ2-7; abundance: .; d_gene: TRBD2; v_gene: TRBV7-9; CDR3nt: TGTGCCAGCAGCATGGTTGATAGCGGGAATAGCGAGCAGTACTTC; CDR3aa: CASSMVDSGNSEQYF
j_gene: TRBJ1-1; abundance: many; d_gene: .; v_gene: TRBV6-5; CDR3nt: TGTGCCAGCAGTTACAGTGTGGGAAACACTGAAGCTTTCTTT; CDR3aa: CASSYSVGNTEAFF
j_gene: TRBJ2-7; abundance: .; d_gene: .; v_gene: TRBV20-1; CDR3nt: TGCAGTGCAAACCGGGACTTGCACGAGCAGTACTTC; CDR3aa: CSANRDLHEQYF
j_gene: TRBJ2-3; abundance: many; d_gene: .; v_gene: TRBV12-3/TRBV12-4; CDR3nt: TGTGCCAGCAGTTTTTGGGCGGGGCGCACAGATACGCAGTATTTT; CDR3aa: CASSFWAGRTDTQYF
j_gene: TRBJ2-1; abundance: many; d_gene: .; v_gene: TRBV20-1; CDR3nt: TGCAGTGCTAGGAGGCTTTACAATGAGCAGTTCTTC; CDR3aa: CSARRLYNEQFF
j_gene: TRBJ2-7; abundance: .; d_gene: .; v_gene: TRBV21-1; CDR3nt: TGTGCCAGCGGCAGGACCGGGGACGAGCAGTACTTC; CDR3aa: CASGRTGDEQYF
j_gene: TRBJ1-6; abundance: many; d_gene: TRBD1; v_gene: TRBV5-1; CDR3nt: TGCGCCAGCAGCTCCGGGACAGGGGCCAGCTCCTATAATTCACCCCTCCACTTT; CDR3aa: CASSSGTGASSYNSPLHF
j_gene: TRBJ2-7; abundance: many; d_gene: .; v_gene: TRBV7-8; CDR3nt: TGTGCCAGCAGCTTAGGGGGGGTCAGGTACGAGCAGTACTTC; CDR3aa: CASSLGGVRYEQYF
j_gene: TRBJ1-1; abundance: .; d_gene: .; v_gene: TRBV29-1; CDR3nt: TGCAGCGTCCCACGTGGGGCAGCCCTTTTGAACACTGAAGCTTTCTTT; CDR3aa: CSVPRGAALLNTEAFF
j_gene: TRBJ2-1; abundance: many; d_gene: .; v_gene: TRBV12-3/TRBV12-4; CDR3nt: TGTGCCAGCAGTAGTGACTGGCGGGGCCCGTGGTATGAGCAGTTCTTC; CDR3aa: CASSSDWRGPWYEQFF
j_gene: TRBJ1-5; abundance: .; d_gene: .; v_gene: TRBV30; CDR3nt: TGTGCCTGGAGTGCCGGGACAACTAGTGGGCCCCAGCATTTT; CDR3aa: CAWSAGTTSGPQHF
j_gene: TRBJ1-5; abundance: many; d_gene: .; v_gene: TRBV20-1; CDR3nt: TGCAGTGCTAGAGATCTCCGGTCAAATCAGCCCCAGCATTTT; CDR3aa: CSARDLRSNQPQHF
j_gene: TRBJ2-7; abundance: once; d_gene: .; v_gene: TRBV5-1; CDR3nt: TGCGCCAGCAGCTTGGGATTTTCGAACTACGAGCAGTACTTC; CDR3aa: CASSLGFSNYEQYF
j_gene: TRBJ2-1; abundance: many; d_gene: .; v_gene: TRBV4-2; CDR3nt: TGTGCCAGCAGCACCCTAATCCATGAGCAGTTCTTC; CDR3aa: CASSTLIHEQFF
j_gene: TRBJ2-2; abundance: few; d_gene: TRBD1; v_gene: TRBV5-1; CDR3nt: TGCGCCAGCAGCGTGGCCTTTGGGACAGGGATCCCCGGGGAGCTGTTTTTT; CDR3aa: CASSVAFGTGIPGELFF
j_gene: TRBJ1-3; abundance: .; d_gene: .; v_gene: TRBV7-9; CDR3nt: TGTGCCAGCAGCAACCGGGACGGAAACACCATATATTTT; CDR3aa: CASSNRDGNTIYF